This TCR beta chain comes out of a study of shared clonotypes between healthy human individuals. An assay was performed, and its level was deep. Profiling relied on immunoSEQ multiplex PCR, and the TCRdb table lists in-frame clones only, not all of them. The sample lists millions of clones; about 95% were seen once. Terminally differentiated effector memory CD45RA+ cells were excluded by CCR7 positive selection of CD45RO-negative cells. The healthy adult donors were HIV-negative and reported no recent acute infections or vaccinations. The germline V gene encodes CDR1 SGHDN and CDR2 FVKESK. After removal of 4 bases from V and 1 base from J, the junction contained 3 bases not matched to a gene. The CDR3 runs 15 residues.

The receptor comes from a man between 18 and 29 years old in good health. The sequenced sample was naive CD8+ T cells sorted from blood. This rearrangement joins TRBV14 to TRBJ1-5; 8 nucleotides line up with TRBD1. The CDR3 is CASSPHRGSNQPQHF. The CDR3, as DNA: TGTGCCAGCAGCCCACACAGGGGGAGCAATCAGCCCCAGCATTTT. The whole variable domain, remainder taken from reference TRBV14 and TRBJ1-5, is EAGVTQFPSHSVIEKGQTVTLRCDPISGHDNLYWYRRVMGKEIKFLLHFVKESKQDESGMPNNRFLAERTGGTYSTLKVQPAELEDSGVYFCASSPHRGSNQPQHFGDGTRLSIL.